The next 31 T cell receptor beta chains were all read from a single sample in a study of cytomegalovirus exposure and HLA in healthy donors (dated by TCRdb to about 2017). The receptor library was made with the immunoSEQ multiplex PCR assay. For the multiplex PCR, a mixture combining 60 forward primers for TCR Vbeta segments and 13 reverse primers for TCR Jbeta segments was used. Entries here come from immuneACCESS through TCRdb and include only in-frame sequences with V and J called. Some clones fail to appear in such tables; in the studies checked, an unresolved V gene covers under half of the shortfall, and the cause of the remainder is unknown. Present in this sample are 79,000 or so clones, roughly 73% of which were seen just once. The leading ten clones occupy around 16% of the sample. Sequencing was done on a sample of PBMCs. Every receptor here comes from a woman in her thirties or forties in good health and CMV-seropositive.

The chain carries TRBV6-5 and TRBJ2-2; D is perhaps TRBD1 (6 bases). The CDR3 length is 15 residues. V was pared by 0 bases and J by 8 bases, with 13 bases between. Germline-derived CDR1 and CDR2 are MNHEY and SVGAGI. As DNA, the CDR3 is TGTGCCAGCAGTTACTCGATATGGGGGCCAGGGGAGCTGTTTTTT. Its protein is CASSYSIWGPGELFF.

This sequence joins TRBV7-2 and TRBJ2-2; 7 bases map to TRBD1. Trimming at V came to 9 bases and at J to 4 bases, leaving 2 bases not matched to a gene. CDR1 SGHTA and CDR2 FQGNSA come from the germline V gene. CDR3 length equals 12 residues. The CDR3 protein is CARQGSTGELFF. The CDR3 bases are TGTGCCAGACAGGGGAGCACCGGGGAGCTGTTTTTT. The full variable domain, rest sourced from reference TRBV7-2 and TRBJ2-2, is GAGVSQSPSNKVTEKGKDVELRCDPISGHTALYWYRQSLGQGLEFLIYFQGNSAPDKSGLPSDRFSAERTGGSVSTLTIQRTQQEDSAVYLCARQGSTGELFFGEGSRLTVL.

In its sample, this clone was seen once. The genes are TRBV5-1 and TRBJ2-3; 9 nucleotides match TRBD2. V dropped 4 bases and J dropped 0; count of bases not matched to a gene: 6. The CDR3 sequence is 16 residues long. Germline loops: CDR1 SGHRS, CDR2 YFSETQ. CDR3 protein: CASSALAGSSTDTQYF. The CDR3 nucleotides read TGCGCCAGCAGCGCGCTAGCGGGAAGTAGCACAGATACGCAGTATTTT.

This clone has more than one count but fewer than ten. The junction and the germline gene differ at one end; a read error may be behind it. The CDR3 protein is CASSVTGLQNSPLHF. CDR3 bases: TGTGCCAGCAGCGTAACGGGCCTGCAGAATTCACCCCTCCACTTT. The J gene is TRBJ1-6, the V gene TRBV7-3; D is uncertain. The CDR3 consists of 15 residues. Germline loops: CDR1 SGHTA, CDR2 FQGTGA.

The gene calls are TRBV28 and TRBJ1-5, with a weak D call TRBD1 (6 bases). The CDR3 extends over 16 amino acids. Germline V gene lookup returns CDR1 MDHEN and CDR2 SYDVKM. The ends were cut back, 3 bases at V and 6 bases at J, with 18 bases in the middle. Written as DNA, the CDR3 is TGTGCCAGCAGTTTCATTGGTGGGGGCTCCGGTCAGCCCCAGCATTTT. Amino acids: CASSFIGGGSGQPQHF.

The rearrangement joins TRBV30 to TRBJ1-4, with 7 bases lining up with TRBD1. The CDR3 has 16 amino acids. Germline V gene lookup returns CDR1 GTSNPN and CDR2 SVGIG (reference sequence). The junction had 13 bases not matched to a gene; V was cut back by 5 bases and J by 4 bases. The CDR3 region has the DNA TGTGCCTGGGCTAGGGGGCGCAATTCCGTTAATGAAAAACTGTTTTTT. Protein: CAWARGRNSVNEKLFF.

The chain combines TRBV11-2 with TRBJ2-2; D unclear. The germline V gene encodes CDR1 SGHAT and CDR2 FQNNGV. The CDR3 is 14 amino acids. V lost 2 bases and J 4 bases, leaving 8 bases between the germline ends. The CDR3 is CASSLMGVTGELFF. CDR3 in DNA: TGTGCCAGCAGCTTAATGGGCGTCACCGGGGAGCTGTTTTTT.

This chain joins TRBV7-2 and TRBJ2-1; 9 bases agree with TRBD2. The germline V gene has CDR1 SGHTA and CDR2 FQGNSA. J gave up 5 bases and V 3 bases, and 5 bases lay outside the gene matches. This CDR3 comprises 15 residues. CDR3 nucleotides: TGTGCCAGCAGCTTGGATAGCGGGGGTCACAATGAGCAGTTCTTC. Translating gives CASSLDSGGHNEQFF.

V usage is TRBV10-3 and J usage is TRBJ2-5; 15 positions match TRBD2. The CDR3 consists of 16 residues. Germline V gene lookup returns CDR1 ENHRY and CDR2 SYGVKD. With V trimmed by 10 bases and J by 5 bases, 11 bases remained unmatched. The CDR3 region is CASARGLAGGGETQYF. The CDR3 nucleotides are TGTGCCAGCGCCCGGGGACTAGCGGGGGGAGGGGAGACCCAGTACTTC.

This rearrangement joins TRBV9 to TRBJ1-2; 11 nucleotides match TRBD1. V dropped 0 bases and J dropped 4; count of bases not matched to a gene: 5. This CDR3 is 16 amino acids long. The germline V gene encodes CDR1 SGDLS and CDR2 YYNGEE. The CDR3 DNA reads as TGTGCCAGCAGCGTAGCGTTGGGACAGGGGGGCTATGGCTACACCTTC. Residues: CASSVALGQGGYGYTF.

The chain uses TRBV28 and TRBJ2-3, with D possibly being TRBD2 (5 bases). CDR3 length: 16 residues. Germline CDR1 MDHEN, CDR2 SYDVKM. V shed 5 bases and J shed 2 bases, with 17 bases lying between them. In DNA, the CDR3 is TGTGCCAGCAGTGGATCTAGCCCCTCAACCACAGATACGCAGTATTTT. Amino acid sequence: CASSGSSPSTTDTQYF. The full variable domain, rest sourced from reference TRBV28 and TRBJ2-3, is DVKVTQSSRYLVKRTGEKVFLECVQDMDHENMFWYRQDPGLGLRLIYFSYDVKMKEKGDIPEGYSVSREKKERFSLILESASTNQTSMYLCASSGSSPSTTDTQYFGPGTRLTVL.

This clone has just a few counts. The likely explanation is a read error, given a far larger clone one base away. The CDR3 DNA reads as TGTGCCATCAGCTTAGGAGGAGGACCCTACGAGCAGTACTTC. Translation: CAISLGGGPYEQYF. The V and J genes are TRBV7-8 and TRBJ2-7, with D possibly being TRBD2 (5 bases). The V gene's germline CDR1 is SGHVS and CDR2 FQNEAQ. The CDR3 length is 14 residues.

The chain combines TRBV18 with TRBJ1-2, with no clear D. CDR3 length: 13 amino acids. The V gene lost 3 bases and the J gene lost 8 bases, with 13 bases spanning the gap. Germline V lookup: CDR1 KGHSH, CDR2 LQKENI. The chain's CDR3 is CASSPSDKSGYTF. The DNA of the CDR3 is TGTGCCAGCTCACCTTCCGACAAGTCGGGCTACACCTTC.

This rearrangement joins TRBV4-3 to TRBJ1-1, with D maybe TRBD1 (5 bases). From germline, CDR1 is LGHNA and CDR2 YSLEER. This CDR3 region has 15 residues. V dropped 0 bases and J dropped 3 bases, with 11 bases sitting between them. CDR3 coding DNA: TGCGCCAGCAGCCAAGAATGGCGGGGGTACACTGAAGCTTTCTTT. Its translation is CASSQEWRGYTEAFF.

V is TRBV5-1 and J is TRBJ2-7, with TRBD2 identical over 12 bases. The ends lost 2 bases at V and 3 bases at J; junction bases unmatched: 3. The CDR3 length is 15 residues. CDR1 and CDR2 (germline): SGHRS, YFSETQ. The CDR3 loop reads CASSLGLAGRYEQYF. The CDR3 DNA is TGCGCCAGCAGCTTAGGACTAGCGGGGCGCTACGAGCAGTACTTC.

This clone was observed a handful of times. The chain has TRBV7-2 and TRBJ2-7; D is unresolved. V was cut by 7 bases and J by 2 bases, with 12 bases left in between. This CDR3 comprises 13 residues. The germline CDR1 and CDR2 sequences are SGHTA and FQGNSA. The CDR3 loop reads CASTRGLTYEQYF. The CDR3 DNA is TGTGCCAGCACCCGTGGCCTTACCTACGAGCAGTACTTC.

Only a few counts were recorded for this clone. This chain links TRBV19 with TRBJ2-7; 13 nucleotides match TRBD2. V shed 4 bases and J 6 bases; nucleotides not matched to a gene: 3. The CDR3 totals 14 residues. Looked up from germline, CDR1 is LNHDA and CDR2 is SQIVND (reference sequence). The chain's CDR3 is CASSRTSGSGEQYF. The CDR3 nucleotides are TGTGCCAGTAGTAGGACTAGCGGGAGTGGCGAGCAGTACTTC.

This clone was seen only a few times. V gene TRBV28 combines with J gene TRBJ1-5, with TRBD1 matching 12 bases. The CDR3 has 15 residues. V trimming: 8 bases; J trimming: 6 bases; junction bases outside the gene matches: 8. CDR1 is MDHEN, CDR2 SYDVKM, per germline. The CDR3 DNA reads TGTGCCAGCGACCGCGGGACAGGGGGCTCTCAGCCCCAGCATTTT. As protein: CASDRGTGGSQPQHF. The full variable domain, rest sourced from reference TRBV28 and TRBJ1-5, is DVKVTQSSRYLVKRTGEKVFLECVQDMDHENMFWYRQDPGLGLRLIYFSYDVKMKEKGDIPEGYSVSREKKERFSLILESASTNQTSMYLCASDRGTGGSQPQHFGDGTRLSIL.

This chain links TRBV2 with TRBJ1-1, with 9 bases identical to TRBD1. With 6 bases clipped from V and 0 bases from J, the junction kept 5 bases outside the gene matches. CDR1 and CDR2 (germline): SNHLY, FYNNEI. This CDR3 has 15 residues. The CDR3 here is CASRTGGLMNTEAFF. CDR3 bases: TGTGCCAGCAGAACAGGGGGCTTGATGAACACTGAAGCTTTCTTT.

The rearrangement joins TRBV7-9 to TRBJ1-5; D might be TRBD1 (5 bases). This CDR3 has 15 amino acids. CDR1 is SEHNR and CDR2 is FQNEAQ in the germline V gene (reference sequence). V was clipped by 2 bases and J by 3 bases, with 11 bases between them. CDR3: CASSLQGTSNQPQHF. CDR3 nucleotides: TGTGCCAGCAGCTTACAGGGCACCTCCAATCAGCCCCAGCATTTT.

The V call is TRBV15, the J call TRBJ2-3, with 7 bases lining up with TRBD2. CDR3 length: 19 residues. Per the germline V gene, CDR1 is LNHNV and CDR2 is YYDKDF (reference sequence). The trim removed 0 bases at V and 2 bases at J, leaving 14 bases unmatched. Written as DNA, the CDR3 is TGTGCCACCAGCAGAGATCGGCTCCCTGGGCGGGGGTTCACAGATACGCAGTATTTT. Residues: CATSRDRLPGRGFTDTQYF.

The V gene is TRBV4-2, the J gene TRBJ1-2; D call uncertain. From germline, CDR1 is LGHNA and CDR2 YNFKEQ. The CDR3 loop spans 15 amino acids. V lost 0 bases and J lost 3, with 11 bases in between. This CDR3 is CASSQEWATDYGYTF. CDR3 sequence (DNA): TGTGCCAGCAGCCAAGAATGGGCCACGGACTATGGCTACACCTTC.

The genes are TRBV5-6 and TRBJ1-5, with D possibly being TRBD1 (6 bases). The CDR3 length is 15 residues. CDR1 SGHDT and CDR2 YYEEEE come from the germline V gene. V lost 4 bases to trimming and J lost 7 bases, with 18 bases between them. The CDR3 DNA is TGTGCCAGCAGCCTATTCAGGGGTTCGGGACAGCCCCAGCATTTT. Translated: CASSLFRGSGQPQHF.

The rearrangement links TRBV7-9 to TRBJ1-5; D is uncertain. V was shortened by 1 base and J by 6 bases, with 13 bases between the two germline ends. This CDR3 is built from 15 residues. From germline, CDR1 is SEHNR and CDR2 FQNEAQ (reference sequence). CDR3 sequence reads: CASSLGTLRGQPQHF. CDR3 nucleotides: TGTGCCAGCAGCTTAGGGACCCTTCGGGGTCAGCCCCAGCATTTT.

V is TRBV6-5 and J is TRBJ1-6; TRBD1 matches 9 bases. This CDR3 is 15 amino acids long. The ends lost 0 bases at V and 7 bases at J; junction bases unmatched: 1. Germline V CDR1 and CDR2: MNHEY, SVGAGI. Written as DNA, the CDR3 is TGTGCCAGCAGTTACTCGACAGGGGGGAATTCACCCCTCCACTTT. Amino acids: CASSYSTGGNSPLHF.

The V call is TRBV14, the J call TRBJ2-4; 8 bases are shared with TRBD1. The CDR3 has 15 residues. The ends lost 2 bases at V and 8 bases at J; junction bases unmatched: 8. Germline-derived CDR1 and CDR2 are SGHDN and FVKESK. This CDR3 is CASSQPGTGVDIQYF. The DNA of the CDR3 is TGTGCCAGCAGCCAACCGGGGACAGGAGTGGACATTCAGTACTTC.

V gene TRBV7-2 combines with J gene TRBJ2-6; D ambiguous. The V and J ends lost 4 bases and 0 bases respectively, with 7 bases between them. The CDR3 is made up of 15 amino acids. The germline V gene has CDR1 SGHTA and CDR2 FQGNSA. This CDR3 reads CASSSDTSGANVLTF. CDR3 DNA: TGTGCCAGCAGCTCCGACACCTCTGGGGCCAACGTCCTGACTTTC. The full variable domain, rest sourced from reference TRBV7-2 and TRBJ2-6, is GAGVSQSPSNKVTEKGKDVELRCDPISGHTALYWYRQSLGQGLEFLIYFQGNSAPDKSGLPSDRFSAERTGGSVSTLTIQRTQQEDSAVYLCASSSDTSGANVLTFGAGSRLTVL.

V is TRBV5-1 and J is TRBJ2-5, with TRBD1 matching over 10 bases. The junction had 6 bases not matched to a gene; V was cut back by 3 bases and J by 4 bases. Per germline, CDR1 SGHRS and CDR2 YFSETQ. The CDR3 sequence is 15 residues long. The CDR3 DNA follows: TGCGCCAGCAGCTCGACAGGGGGCGCAACAGAGACCCAGTACTTC. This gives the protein CASSSTGGATETQYF.

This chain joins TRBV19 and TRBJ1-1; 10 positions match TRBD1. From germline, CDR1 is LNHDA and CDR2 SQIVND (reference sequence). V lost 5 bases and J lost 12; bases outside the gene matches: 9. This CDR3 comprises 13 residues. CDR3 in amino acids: CASSSATGGASFF. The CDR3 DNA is TGTGCCAGTAGTTCCGCGACAGGGGGCGCGTCTTTCTTT. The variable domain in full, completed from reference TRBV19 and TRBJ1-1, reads DGGITQSPKYLFRKEGQNVTLSCEQNLNHDAMYWYRQDPGQGLRLIYYSQIVNDFQKGDIAEGYSVSREKKESFPLTVTSAQKNPTAFYLCASSSATGGASFFGQGTRLTVV.

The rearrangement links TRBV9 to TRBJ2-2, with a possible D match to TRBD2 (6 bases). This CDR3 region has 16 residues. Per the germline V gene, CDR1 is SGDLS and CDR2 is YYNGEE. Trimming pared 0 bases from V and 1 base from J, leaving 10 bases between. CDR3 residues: CASSVEFSGNTGELFF. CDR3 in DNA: TGTGCCAGCAGCGTAGAGTTTAGCGGGAACACCGGGGAGCTGTTTTTT.

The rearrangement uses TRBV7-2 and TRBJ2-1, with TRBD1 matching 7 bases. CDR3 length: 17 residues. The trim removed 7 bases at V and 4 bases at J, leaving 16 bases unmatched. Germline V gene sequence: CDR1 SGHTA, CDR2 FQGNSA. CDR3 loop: CASTRPDRDSTYNEQFF. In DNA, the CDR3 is TGTGCCAGCACTCGCCCGGACCGGGACAGTACTTACAATGAGCAGTTCTTC.